The 20 T cell receptor beta chains in this list originate from one sample, sequenced in a study of T cell clones after liver transplantation. Sequenced by immunoSEQ multiplex PCR; TCRdb stores in-frame clones only, minus some. The sample records over 60,000 clones, about 80% being singletons. The sample in question was CD4+ T cells from blood, obtained before liver transplant. These receptors came from a human donor who received a liver transplant.

The chain employs TRBV30 and TRBJ1-5; 7 nucleotides line up with TRBD1. The V gene's germline CDR1 is GTSNPN and CDR2 SVGIG (reference sequence). The CDR3 sequence is 13 residues long. The CDR3 bases are TGTGCTGGAGGCAGGGGGTTTGGTCAGCCCCAGCATTTT. Translated: CAGGRGFGQPQHF. The whole variable domain, remainder taken from reference TRBV30 and TRBJ1-5, is SQTIHQWPATLVQPVGSPLSLECTVEGTSNPNLYWYRQAAGRGLQLLFYSVGIGQISSEVPQNLSASRPQDRQFILSSKKLLLSDSGFYLCAGGRGFGQPQHFGDGTRLSIL.

The chain links TRBV18 to TRBJ2-7; D is unclear. V was shortened by 3 bases and J by 0 bases, with 9 bases between the two germline ends. The CDR3 consists of 14 residues. CDR1 and CDR2 from the germline V gene are KGHSH and LQKENI. In DNA form, the CDR3 reads TGTGCCAGCTCACCGACGCAGAGCTCCTACGAGCAGTACTTC. This codes for CASSPTQSSYEQYF.

This clone was seen a handful of times. The chain joins TRBV10-3 to TRBJ1-2, with 8 bases identical to TRBD1. Germline lookup yields CDR1 ENHRY and CDR2 SYGVKD. CDR3 size: 14 residues. The ends lost 6 bases at V and 6 bases at J; junction bases unmatched: 9. The chain's CDR3 is CAIRQQGDANGYTF. The CDR3 coding sequence is TGTGCCATCAGGCAACAGGGGGACGCGAATGGCTACACCTTC.

Here the CDR3 reads CSVEGQGENIQYF. In DNA form, the CDR3 reads TGCAGCGTTGAGGGACAGGGCGAAAACATTCAGTACTTC. The rearrangement uses TRBV29-1 and TRBJ2-4; 9 nucleotides line up with TRBD1. The CDR3 consists of 13 residues. Trimming at V came to 3 bases and at J to 5 bases, leaving 2 bases not matched to a gene. Per the germline V gene, CDR1 is SQVTM and CDR2 is ANQGSEA.

The chain uses TRBV28 and TRBJ1-4; unclear D gene. CDR1 is MDHEN, CDR2 SYDVKM, per germline. This CDR3 spans 14 amino acids. Trimming shortened V by 3 bases and J by 8 bases, and 13 bases separated the two germline ends. This CDR3 reads CASSFGPNEEKLFF. The CDR3 DNA follows: TGTGCCAGCAGTTTCGGCCCAAATGAGGAAAAACTGTTTTTT.

The chain recombines TRBV4-3 with TRBJ1-1, with D possibly TRBD1 on 5 matching bases. V dropped 5 bases and J dropped 8 bases, with 21 bases sitting between them. The CDR3 is made up of 15 amino acids. Per the germline V gene, CDR1 is LGHNA and CDR2 is YSLEER. The CDR3: CASSGQFRGRAEAFF. The CDR3 DNA follows: TGCGCCAGCAGCGGCCAGTTTAGGGGCCGAGCCGAAGCTTTCTTT.

This clone has a handful of counts. The chain recombines TRBV28 with TRBJ2-7; D is unresolved. The CDR3 spans 12 residues. The V gene lost 4 bases and the J gene lost 6 bases, with 10 bases spanning the gap. Germline CDR1 and CDR2: MDHEN and SYDVKM. The CDR3 protein is CASSWGKREQYF. The CDR3 DNA is TGTGCCAGCAGTTGGGGTAAGCGCGAGCAGTACTTC.

The rearrangement uses TRBV5-8 and TRBJ2-7, with D unresolved. The length of the CDR3 is 13 residues. CDR1 is SGHTS, CDR2 YDEGEE, per germline. V was shortened by 4 bases and J by 2 bases, with 10 bases between the two germline ends. Here the CDR3 DNA reads TGTGCCAGCAGCCGCTTACTACCCTACGAGCAGTACTTC. Translated: CASSRLLPYEQYF.

This chain connects TRBV28 to TRBJ2-1; possible D gene TRBD2, 7 bases. This CDR3 region has 16 residues. V lost 5 bases and J lost 8, with 22 bases in between. Per the germline V gene, CDR1 is MDHEN and CDR2 is SYDVKM. The CDR3 DNA is TGTGCCAGCAGTCCCCTCCATGGGGGGGCGACGGATGAGCAGTTCTTC. It specifies CASSPLHGGATDEQFF.

This clone has more than one count but fewer than ten. The chain combines TRBV7-2 with TRBJ2-7; the D gene is possibly TRBD1 (5 bases). Between the trimmed V and J ends, which lost 4 bases and 2 bases, there was a span of 9 bases. The CDR3 runs 13 residues. Germline assignment: CDR1 SGHTA and CDR2 FQGNSA. The CDR3 sequence: CASSSTRAYEQYF. The DNA of the CDR3 is TGTGCCAGCAGCTCAACCAGGGCCTACGAGCAGTACTTC.

This clone appeared once. The genes are TRBV15 and TRBJ1-1; D is ambiguous. The CDR3 covers 14 residues. Per germline, CDR1 LNHNV and CDR2 YYDKDF (reference sequence). The V gene lost 1 base and the J gene lost 1 base, with 7 bases spanning the gap. This CDR3 is CATSRGPGNTEAFF. Written as DNA, the CDR3 is TGTGCCACCAGCAGAGGACCCGGGAACACTGAAGCTTTCTTT.

This clone appeared a few times. The rearrangement links TRBV14 to TRBJ2-1; 11 bases match TRBD1. V lost 3 bases and J lost 4; bases outside the gene matches: 14. Per the germline V gene, CDR1 is SGHDN and CDR2 is FVKESK. The CDR3 runs to 19 residues. The CDR3 DNA sequence: TGTGCCAGCAGCCACCCGGGACAGGGGGTCCCCCTTGGGTACAATGAGCAGTTCTTC. The encoded protein is CASSHPGQGVPLGYNEQFF.

This chain connects TRBV5-1 to TRBJ1-1; D is perhaps TRBD1 (5 bases). Germline CDR1 SGHRS, CDR2 YFSETQ. Trimming removed 4 bases at V and 0 bases at J, with 16 bases between. The CDR3 runs to 16 residues. CDR3 in amino acids: CASSRAAGTVNTEAFF. The CDR3 nucleotides are TGCGCCAGCAGCCGGGCGGCGGGGACGGTGAACACTGAAGCTTTCTTT.

V is TRBV5-1 and J is TRBJ2-3, with 7 positions matching TRBD2. Germline CDR1 and CDR2: SGHRS and YFSETQ. The junction had 11 bases not matched to a gene; V was cut back by 5 bases and J by 2 bases. The CDR3 covers 16 residues. The CDR3: CASSRLALIDTDTQYF. The CDR3 coding sequence is TGCGCCAGCAGTAGACTAGCTCTAATTGACACAGATACGCAGTATTTT.

This clone was seen once. V is TRBV28 and J is TRBJ2-7; D might be TRBD2 (5 bases). This CDR3 is 14 amino acids long. The V end lost 6 bases, the J end lost 2 bases, and 14 bases lay between the germline ends. Germline CDR1 and CDR2: MDHEN and SYDVKM. The CDR3 loop reads CASRESGGTYEQYF. The CDR3 DNA follows: TGTGCCAGCAGAGAAAGTGGAGGAACCTACGAGCAGTACTTC.

The V and J genes are TRBV18 and TRBJ2-7, with TRBD2 identical over 14 bases. CDR1 and CDR2 (germline): KGHSH, LQKENI. V lost 3 bases to trimming and J lost 7 bases; unmatched junction nucleotides: 5. There are 15 residues in the CDR3. In nucleotides, the CDR3 is TGTGCCAGCTCACCTCCGGGACTAGCGGGAGATGAGCAGTACTTC. Translated: CASSPPGLAGDEQYF.

This clone has a handful of counts. The CDR3 region is CASSVGAHNEQYF. The CDR3 DNA is TGTGCCAGCAGCGTGGGCGCTCACAACGAGCAGTACTTC. V usage is TRBV9 and J usage is TRBJ2-7, with D unclear. This CDR3 is 13 amino acids long. Germline V gene lookup returns CDR1 SGDLS and CDR2 YYNGEE. With 2 bases removed from V and 5 bases from J, the gap between germline ends came to 11 bases.

The rearrangement joins TRBV28 to TRBJ2-3, with TRBD2 as a possible D gene (5 bases). Between the trimmed V and J ends, which lost 2 bases and 2 bases, there was a span of 14 bases. The CDR3 loop spans 16 amino acids. Germline V gene data show CDR1 as MDHEN and CDR2 as SYDVKM. This chain's CDR3 is CASSLGGRGITDTQYF. The CDR3 DNA follows: TGTGCCAGCAGTTTAGGAGGTCGGGGTATCACAGATACGCAGTATTTT.

The J gene is TRBJ1-3, the V gene TRBV19; 7 bases align to TRBD1. Trimming took 3 bases from V and 2 from J; bases not matched to a gene: 10. Germline CDR1 reads LNHDA; CDR2 reads SQIVND (reference sequence). The CDR3 runs to 17 residues. CDR3 protein: CASSIRPGGSTGNTIYF. As DNA, the CDR3 is TGTGCCAGTAGTATTCGTCCAGGGGGATCTACTGGAAACACCATATATTTT. The whole variable domain, filled in from reference TRBV19 and TRBJ1-3, reads DGGITQSPKYLFRKEGQNVTLSCEQNLNHDAMYWYRQDPGQGLRLIYYSQIVNDFQKGDIAEGYSVSREKKESFPLTVTSAQKNPTAFYLCASSIRPGGSTGNTIYFGEGSWLTVV.

This clone was counted once. The chain employs TRBV30 and TRBJ2-2; TRBD2 is a possible D gene (6 bases). This CDR3 spans 13 amino acids. Germline CDR1 reads GTSNPN; CDR2 reads SVGIG (reference sequence). The ends were cut back, 3 bases at V and 6 bases at J, with 11 bases in the middle. For the CDR3, the DNA is TGTGCCTGGAGCCGACTAGTGTCCGGGGAGCTGTTTTTT. Its translation: CAWSRLVSGELFF.